This TCR beta chain was sequenced in a study of cytomegalovirus exposure and HLA in healthy donors. PCR primers comprised 60 Vbeta and 13 Jbeta primers. Clones were sequenced by immunoSEQ multiplex PCR, and TCRdb holds only the in-frame ones, with some missing. This table has around 130,000 clones, approximately 77% appearing once. Germline CDR1 and CDR2: MDHEN and SYDVKM. V was clipped by 7 bases and J by 5 bases, with 20 bases between them. The CDR3 runs to 16 residues. This clone has only a few counts. Its antigen is unknown. The study's findings and limits: Highly shared variants forming one cluster were likely a sequencing artifact. The productive fraction for most TCR beta V segments was about 87% or about 30% in an earlier analysis.

The TCR originated in a woman aged 60-75 years in good health and CMV-seronegative. The genes are TRBV28 and TRBJ2-2; TRBD2 is a possible D gene (7 bases). Input material: PBMCs. The CDR3 sequence: CASTLGSRGGTGELFF. The CDR3 DNA is TGTGCCAGCACCCTGGGTTCCAGGGGAGGGACCGGGGAGCTGTTTTTT.